This T cell receptor (beta chain) was profiled in a study of vaccination and CD4 T cells after COVID-19. Study-level points and caveats: A nonsignificant median increase from about 20 to 38 SARS-CoV-2-reactive clonotypes was observed.

Documented treatment: approximately 11-day PBMC culture with coronavirus spike peptide pools or control peptides (ViraFEST assay). Antigen-specific T cells were expanded with peptide pools by ViraFEST, and TCRs were then sequenced. Positive PCR tests came between March and December 2020, ahead of the US Alpha, Beta and Delta variants. Germline CDR1 KGHDR, CDR2 SFDVKD. The V and J ends lost 9 bases and 1 base respectively, with 14 bases between them. There are 14 residues in the CDR3. Concerning this clonotype itself: What it binds is unknown.

An Oncomine TCR Beta short-read assay was used to sequence the DNA from cultured CD4+ T cells. Extraction of genomic DNA was performed on cultured CD4+ T cells. TCRdb fed the PCR reads into MiXCR, producing one record per CDR3 protein. Among fewer than 11,000 distinct CDR3 sequences listed, 60% to 70% were seen once. Sequenced material: CD4+ T cells from blood, cultured in vitro. The chain is built from TRBV24-1 and TRBJ2-5, with D possibly called TRBD1 or TRBD2 (6 bases each). The receptor was derived from a human donor who had recovered from COVID-19. CDR3 sequence (DNA): TGTGCCACCTCCCGAGGAGGGGGCCAAGAGACCCAGTACTTC. Protein: CATSRGGGQETQYF.